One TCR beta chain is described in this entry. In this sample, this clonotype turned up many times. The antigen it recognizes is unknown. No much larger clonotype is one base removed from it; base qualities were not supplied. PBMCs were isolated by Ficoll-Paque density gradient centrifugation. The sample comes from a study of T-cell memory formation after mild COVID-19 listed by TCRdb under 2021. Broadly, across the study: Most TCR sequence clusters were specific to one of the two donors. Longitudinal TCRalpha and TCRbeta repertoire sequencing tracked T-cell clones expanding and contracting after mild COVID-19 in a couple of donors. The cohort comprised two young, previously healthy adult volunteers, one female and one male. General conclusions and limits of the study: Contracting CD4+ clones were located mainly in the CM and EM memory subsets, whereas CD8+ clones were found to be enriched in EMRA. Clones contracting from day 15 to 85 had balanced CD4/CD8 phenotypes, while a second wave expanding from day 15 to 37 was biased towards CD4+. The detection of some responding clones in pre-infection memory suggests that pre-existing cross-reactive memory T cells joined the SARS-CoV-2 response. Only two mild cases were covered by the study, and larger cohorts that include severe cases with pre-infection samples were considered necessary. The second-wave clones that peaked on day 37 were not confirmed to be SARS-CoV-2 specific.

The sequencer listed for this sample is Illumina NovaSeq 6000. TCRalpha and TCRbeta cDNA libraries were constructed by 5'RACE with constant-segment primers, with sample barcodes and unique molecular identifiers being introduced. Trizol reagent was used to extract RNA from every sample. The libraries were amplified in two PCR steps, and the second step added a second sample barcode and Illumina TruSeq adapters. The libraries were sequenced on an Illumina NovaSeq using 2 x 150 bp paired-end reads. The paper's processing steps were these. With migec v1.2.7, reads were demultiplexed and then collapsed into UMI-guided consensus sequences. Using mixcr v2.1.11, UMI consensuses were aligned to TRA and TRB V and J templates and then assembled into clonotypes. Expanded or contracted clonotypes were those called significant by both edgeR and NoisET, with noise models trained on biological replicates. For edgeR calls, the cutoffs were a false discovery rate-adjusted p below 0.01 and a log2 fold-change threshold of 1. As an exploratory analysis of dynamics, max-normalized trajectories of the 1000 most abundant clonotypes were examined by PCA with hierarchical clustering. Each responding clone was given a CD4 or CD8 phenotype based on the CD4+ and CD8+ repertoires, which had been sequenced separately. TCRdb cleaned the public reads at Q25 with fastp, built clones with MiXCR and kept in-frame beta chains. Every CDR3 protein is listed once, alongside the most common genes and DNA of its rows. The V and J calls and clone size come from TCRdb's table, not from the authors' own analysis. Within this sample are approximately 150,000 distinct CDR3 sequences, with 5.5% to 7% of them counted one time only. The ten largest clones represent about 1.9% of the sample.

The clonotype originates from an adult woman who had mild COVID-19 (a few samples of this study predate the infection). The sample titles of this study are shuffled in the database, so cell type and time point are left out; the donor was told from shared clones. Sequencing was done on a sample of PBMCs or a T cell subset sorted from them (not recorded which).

The CDR3 protein sequence reads: CATSDPRGQGRETQYF. The nucleotide sequence reads TGTGCCACCAGTGATCCGCGGGGACAGGGGAGAGAGACCCAGTACTTC. This receptor chain uses TRBV24-1 and TRBJ2-5; 10 of the junction bases match TRBD1. V and J are trimmed by 3 bases and 4 bases, and the gene matches miss 7 bases of the junction. Taken from cysteine to phenylalanine, the CDR3 has 16 residues. Left in the record is the CDR3 DNA by itself, 48 bases read in frame from the first base. Sequences KGHDR (CDR1) and SFDVKD (CDR2) are obtained from the germline V gene.